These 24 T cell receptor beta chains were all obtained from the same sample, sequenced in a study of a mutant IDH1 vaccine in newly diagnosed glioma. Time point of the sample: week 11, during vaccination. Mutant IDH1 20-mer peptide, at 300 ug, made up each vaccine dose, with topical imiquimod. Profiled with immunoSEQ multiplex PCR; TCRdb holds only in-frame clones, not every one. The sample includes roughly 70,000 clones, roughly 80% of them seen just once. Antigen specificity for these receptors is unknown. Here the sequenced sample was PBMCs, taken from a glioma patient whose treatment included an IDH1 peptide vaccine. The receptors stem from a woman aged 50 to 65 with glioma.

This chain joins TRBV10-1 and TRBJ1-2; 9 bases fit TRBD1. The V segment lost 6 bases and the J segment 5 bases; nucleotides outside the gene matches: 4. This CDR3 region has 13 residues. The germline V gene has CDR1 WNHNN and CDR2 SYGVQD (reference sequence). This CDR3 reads CASSLGQGYGYTF. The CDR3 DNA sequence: TGCGCCAGCAGCTTGGGACAGGGTTATGGCTACACCTTC.

The CDR3 here is CASSRHGKGAYEQYF. DNA for the CDR3: TGTGCCAGCAGCCGCCACGGAAAGGGGGCCTACGAGCAGTACTTC. J is TRBJ2-7 and V is TRBV11-1, with D possibly matching TRBD1 (6 bases). With 5 bases removed from V and 2 bases from J, the gap between germline ends came to 16 bases. This CDR3 is 15 amino acids long. The germline gives CDR1 SGHAT, CDR2 FQDESV (reference sequence).

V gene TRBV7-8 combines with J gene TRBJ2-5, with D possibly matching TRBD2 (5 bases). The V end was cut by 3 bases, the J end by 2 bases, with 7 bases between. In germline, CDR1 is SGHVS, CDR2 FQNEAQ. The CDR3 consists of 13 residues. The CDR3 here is CASSFGVQETQYF. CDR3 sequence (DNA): TGTGCCAGCAGCTTCGGGGTTCAAGAGACCCAGTACTTC.

Here the CDR3 reads CATSRDSSEKLFF. The CDR3 bases are TGTGCCACCAGCAGAGATTCCAGTGAAAAACTGTTTTTT. The chain employs TRBV15 and TRBJ1-4; D gene unclear. Germline-derived CDR1 and CDR2 are LNHNV and YYDKDF (reference sequence). The V end was cut by 0 bases, the J end by 7 bases, with 6 bases between. The CDR3 extends over 13 amino acids. The full variable domain, rest sourced from reference TRBV15 and TRBJ1-4, is DAMVIQNPRYQVTQFGKPVTLSCSQTLNHNVMYWYQQKSSQAPKLLFHYYDKDFNNEADTPDNFQSRRPNTSFCFLDIRSPGLGDTAMYLCATSRDSSEKLFFGSGTQLSVL.

The CDR3: CASSLVGFAGELFF. The CDR3 DNA is TGTGCCAGCAGCTTAGTTGGGTTTGCCGGGGAGCTGTTTTTT. The chain employs TRBV7-2 and TRBJ2-2; D not resolved. The germline gives CDR1 SGHTA, CDR2 FQGNSA. V was shortened by 1 base and J by 6 bases, with 9 bases between the two germline ends. CDR3 length: 14 residues.

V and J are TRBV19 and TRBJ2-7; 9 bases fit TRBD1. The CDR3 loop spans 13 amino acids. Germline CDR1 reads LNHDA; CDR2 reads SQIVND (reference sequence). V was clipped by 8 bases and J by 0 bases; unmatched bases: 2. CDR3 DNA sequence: TGTGCCAGTTGGGACAGGGACTCCTACGAGCAGTACTTC. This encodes CASWDRDSYEQYF.

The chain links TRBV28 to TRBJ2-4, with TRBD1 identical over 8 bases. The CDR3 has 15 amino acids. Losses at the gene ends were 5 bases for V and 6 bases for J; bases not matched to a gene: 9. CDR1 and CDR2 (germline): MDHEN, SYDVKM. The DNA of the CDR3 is TGTGCCAGCAGTCAGACCGGGACAGGCGGAAACATTCAGTACTTC. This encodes CASSQTGTGGNIQYF.

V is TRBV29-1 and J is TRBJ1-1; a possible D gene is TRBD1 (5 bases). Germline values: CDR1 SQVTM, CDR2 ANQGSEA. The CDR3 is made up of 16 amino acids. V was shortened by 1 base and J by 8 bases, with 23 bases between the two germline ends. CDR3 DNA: TGCAGCGTTGAAGTCCCTCGTCCGGGGTCTCGGGGGGAAGCTTTCTTT. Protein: CSVEVPRPGSRGEAFF.

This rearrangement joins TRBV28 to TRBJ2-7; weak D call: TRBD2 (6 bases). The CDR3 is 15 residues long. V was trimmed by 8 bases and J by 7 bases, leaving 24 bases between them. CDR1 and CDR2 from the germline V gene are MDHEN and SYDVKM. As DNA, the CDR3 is TGTGCCAGCTTTGCAGGAACAAGGAGGGTCGGGGAGCAGTACTTC. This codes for CASFAGTRRVGEQYF.

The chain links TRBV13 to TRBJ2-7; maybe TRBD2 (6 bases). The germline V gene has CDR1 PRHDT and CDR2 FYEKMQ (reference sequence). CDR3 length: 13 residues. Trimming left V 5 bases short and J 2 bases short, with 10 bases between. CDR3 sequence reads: CASSLREAYEQYF. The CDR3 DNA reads TGTGCCAGCAGCCTCAGGGAGGCCTACGAGCAGTACTTC.

CDR3 coding DNA: TGTGCCAGCAGCTCTGACAGAGCTCTGACAGATACGCAGTATTTT. Residues: CASSSDRALTDTQYF. J is TRBJ2-3 and V is TRBV7-8; possible D gene TRBD1, 5 bases. With 4 bases removed from V and 3 bases from J, the gap between germline ends came to 14 bases. Looked up from germline, CDR1 is SGHVS and CDR2 is FQNEAQ. The CDR3 has 15 residues.

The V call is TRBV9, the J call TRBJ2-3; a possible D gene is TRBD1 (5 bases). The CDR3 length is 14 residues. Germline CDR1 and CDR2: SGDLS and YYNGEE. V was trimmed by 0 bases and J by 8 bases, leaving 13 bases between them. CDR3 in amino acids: CASSVELSRGTQYF. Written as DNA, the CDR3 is TGTGCCAGCAGCGTAGAACTGTCAAGGGGTACGCAGTATTTT.

In DNA form, the CDR3 reads TGTGCCAGCAGCATGCGCACAGAGAACACTGAAGCTTTCTTT. Amino acid sequence: CASSMRTENTEAFF. V and J are TRBV4-2 and TRBJ1-1; no clear D gene. The CDR3 loop spans 14 amino acids. Germline V gene data show CDR1 as LGHNA and CDR2 as YNFKEQ. Trimming cost V 5 bases and J 1 base, with 11 bases left between them.

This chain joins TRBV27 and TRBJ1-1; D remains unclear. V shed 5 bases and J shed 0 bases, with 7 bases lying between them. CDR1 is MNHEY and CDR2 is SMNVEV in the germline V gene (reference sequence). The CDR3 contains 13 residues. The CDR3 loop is CASSRRLNTEAFF. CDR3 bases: TGTGCCAGCAGTAGAAGATTGAACACTGAAGCTTTCTTT.

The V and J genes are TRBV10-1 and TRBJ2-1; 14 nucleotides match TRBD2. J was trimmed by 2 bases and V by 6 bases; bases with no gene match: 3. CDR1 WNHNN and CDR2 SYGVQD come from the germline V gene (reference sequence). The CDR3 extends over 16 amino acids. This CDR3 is CASSAGLAGAYNEQFF. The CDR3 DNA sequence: TGCGCCAGCAGCGCGGGACTAGCGGGGGCCTACAATGAGCAGTTCTTC.

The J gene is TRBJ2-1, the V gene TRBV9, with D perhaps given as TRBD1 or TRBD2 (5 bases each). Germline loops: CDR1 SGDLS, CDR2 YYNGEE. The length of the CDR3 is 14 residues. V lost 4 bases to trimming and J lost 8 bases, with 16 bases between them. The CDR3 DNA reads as TGTGCCAGCAGCTCATCCGGGACGACCGATGAGCAGTTCTTC. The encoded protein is CASSSSGTTDEQFF.

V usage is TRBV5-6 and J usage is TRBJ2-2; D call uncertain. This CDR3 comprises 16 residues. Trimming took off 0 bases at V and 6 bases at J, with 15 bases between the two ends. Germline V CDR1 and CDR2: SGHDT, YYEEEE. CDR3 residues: CASSLGRPLVAGELFF. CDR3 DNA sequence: TGTGCCAGCAGCTTGGGGCGACCCCTGGTTGCCGGGGAGCTGTTTTTT.

The CDR3, as DNA: TGTGCCAGAAGCATGGGACAGGTTAATGAAAAACTGTTTTTT. As protein: CARSMGQVNEKLFF. The rearrangement joins TRBV5-3 to TRBJ1-4, with 8 bases identical to TRBD1. TRBV5-3 belongs to the ORF category, with a function that is uncertain. The CDR3 loop spans 14 amino acids. V shed 4 bases, J shed 4 bases, and the junction held 3 bases outside the gene matches.

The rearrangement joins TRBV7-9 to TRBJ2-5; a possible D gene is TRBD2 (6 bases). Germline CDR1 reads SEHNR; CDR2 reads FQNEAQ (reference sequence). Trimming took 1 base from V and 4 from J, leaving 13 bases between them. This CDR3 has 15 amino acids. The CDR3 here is CASSLDAGLSETQYF. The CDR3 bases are TGTGCCAGCAGCTTAGATGCGGGGTTGTCAGAGACCCAGTACTTC.

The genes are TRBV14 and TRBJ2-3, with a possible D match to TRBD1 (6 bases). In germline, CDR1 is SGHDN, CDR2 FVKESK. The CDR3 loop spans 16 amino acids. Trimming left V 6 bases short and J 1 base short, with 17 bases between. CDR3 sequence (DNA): TGTGCCAGCAGTCAACTTCGACAGGCCCGCACAGATACGCAGTATTTT. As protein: CASSQLRQARTDTQYF.

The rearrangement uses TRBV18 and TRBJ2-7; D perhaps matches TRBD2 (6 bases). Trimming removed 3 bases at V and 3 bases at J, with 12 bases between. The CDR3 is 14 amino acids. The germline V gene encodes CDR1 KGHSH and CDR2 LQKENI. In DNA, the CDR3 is TGTGCCAGCTCACCGGCATGGCGGGGCTACGAGCAGTACTTC. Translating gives CASSPAWRGYEQYF.

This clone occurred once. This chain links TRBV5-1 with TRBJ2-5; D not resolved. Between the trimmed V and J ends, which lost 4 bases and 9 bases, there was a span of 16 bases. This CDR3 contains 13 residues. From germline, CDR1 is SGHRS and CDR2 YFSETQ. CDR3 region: CASSPAGDQPQYF. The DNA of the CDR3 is TGCGCCAGCAGCCCAGCCGGCGATCAACCCCAGTACTTC.

CDR3 residues: CASSQESGGSGNTIYF. CDR3 nucleotide sequence: TGTGCCAGCAGCCAAGAATCTGGGGGAAGTGGAAACACCATATATTTT. The chain combines TRBV4-2 with TRBJ1-3; tentative D call: TRBD1 (5 bases). This CDR3 contains 16 residues. CDR1 LGHNA and CDR2 YNFKEQ come from the germline V gene. Trimming stripped 0 bases from V and 3 bases from J, with 12 bases between.

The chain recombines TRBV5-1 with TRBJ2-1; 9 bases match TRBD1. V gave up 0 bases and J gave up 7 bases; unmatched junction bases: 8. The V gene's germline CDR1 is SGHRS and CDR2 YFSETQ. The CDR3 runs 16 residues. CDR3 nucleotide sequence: TGCGCCAGCAGCTTGGCCAAGGGACAGGGTGGAAATGAGCAGTTCTTC. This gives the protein CASSLAKGQGGNEQFF.